These 17 T cell receptor beta chains were sequenced from one sample in a study of T-cell memory formation after mild COVID-19. TCRdb passed the 5' RACE reads through MiXCR, listing each CDR3 protein once. The sample carries around 320,000 distinct CDR3 sequences, roughly a fifth recorded once. The specimen was PBMCs or a T cell subset sorted from them (not recorded which). All receptors derive from a man aged 18 to 29 who had mild COVID-19 (a few samples of this study predate the infection). Cell type and time point are not known.

This clonotype was counted only a few times. This chain uses TRBV27 with TRBJ2-3, with D possibly matching TRBD2 (6 bases). The CDR3 totals 16 residues. CDR1 and CDR2 (germline): MNHEY, SMNVEV (reference sequence). V was clipped by 2 bases and J by 5 bases, with 17 bases between them. The CDR3 reads CASSLLTRSGKDTQYF. The CDR3 nucleotides read TGTGCCAGCAGTTTACTGACTAGATCCGGGAAAGATACGCAGTATTTT.

This sequence joins TRBV5-1 and TRBJ2-3; D remains unclear. Germline CDR1 SGHRS, CDR2 YFSETQ. With 0 bases removed from V and 5 bases from J, the gap between germline ends came to 16 bases. The CDR3 has 16 residues. CDR3 in DNA: TGCGCCAGCAGCTTGGAACTGGGCCAAGGCGGAGATACGCAGTATTTT. Translation gives CASSLELGQGGDTQYF.

This clonotype was detected many times. The J gene is TRBJ2-7, the V gene TRBV11-2; 11 nucleotides agree with TRBD1. The CDR3 covers 17 residues. CDR1 and CDR2 from the germline V gene are SGHAT and FQNNGV. V was pared by 5 bases and J by 0 bases, with 9 bases of the junction left unmatched. The CDR3 sequence is CASSPGTGGQSSYEQYV. CDR3 nucleotide sequence: TGTGCCAGCAGCCCCGGGACAGGGGGTCAGAGCTCCTACGAGCAGTACGTC.

This clonotype was observed a few times. The rearrangement links TRBV6-2 or TRBV6-3 to TRBJ2-7, with D possibly TRBD2 on 5 matching bases. CDR1 is MNHEY and CDR2 is SVGEGT in the germline V gene. Trimming left V 6 bases short and J 2 bases short, with 17 bases between. This CDR3 has 15 amino acids. CDR3 sequence reads: CASSLQRERPYEQYV. The CDR3 DNA sequence: TGTGCCAGCAGCCTTCAGAGGGAAAGGCCCTACGAGCAGTACGTC.

This chain uses TRBV2 with TRBJ1-5; TRBD1 matches at 7 bases. Germline-derived CDR1 and CDR2 are SNHLY and FYNNEI. The V and J ends lost 4 bases and 0 bases, in that order; junction bases with no gene match: 15. This CDR3 is 19 amino acids long. The CDR3 protein is CASSGAVGQSLYSNQPQHF. The CDR3 nucleotides are TGTGCCAGCAGTGGCGCCGTGGGACAGTCCCTTTATAGCAATCAGCCCCAGCATTTT. Together with reference TRBV2 and TRBJ1-5, the CDR3 gives the full variable domain: EPEVTQTPSHQVTQMGQEVILRCVPISNHLYFYWYRQILGQKVEFLVSFYNNEISEKSEIFDDQFSVERPDGSNFTLKIRSTKLEDSAMYFCASSGAVGQSLYSNQPQHFGDGTRLSIL.

This clonotype occurred a few times. V gene TRBV12-3 or TRBV12-4 combines with J gene TRBJ2-3; 8 nucleotides match TRBD1. The CDR3 is 14 residues long. The trim removed 2 bases at V and 5 bases at J, leaving 3 bases unmatched. Here the CDR3 reads CASSLQGAVDTQYF. DNA of the CDR3: TGTGCCAGCAGTTTACAGGGGGCTGTAGATACGCAGTATTTT.

This chain's CDR3 is CSVGGGTYNEQFF. CDR3 in DNA: TGCAGCGTGGGGGGGGGAACCTACAATGAGCAGTTCTTC. The rearrangement links TRBV29-1 to TRBJ2-1; 7 positions match TRBD2. The CDR3 has 13 residues. Germline assignment: CDR1 SQVTM and CDR2 ANQGSEA. V gave up 6 bases and J gave up 2 bases; unmatched junction bases: 4.

This clonotype was observed a handful of times. This chain joins TRBV7-8 and TRBJ2-3; D might be TRBD2 (5 bases). V was pared by 6 bases and J by 6 bases, with 16 bases between. The germline gives CDR1 SGHVS, CDR2 FQNEAQ. The CDR3 is 14 residues long. In DNA form, the CDR3 reads TGTGCCAGCAGACCAGGACCAGCGGCGGATACGCAGTATTTT. Protein sequence: CASRPGPAADTQYF.

This clonotype has a handful of counts. The chain has TRBV7-9 and TRBJ1-6; a weak D match, TRBD1 (5 bases). The CDR3 runs to 15 residues. V gave up 5 bases and J gave up 4 bases, with 12 bases separating them. Germline CDR1 is SEHNR and CDR2 is FQNEAQ (reference sequence). The CDR3 sequence: CASSASGGYNSPLHF. The CDR3 DNA follows: TGTGCCAGCAGCGCCTCGGGGGGGTATAATTCACCCCTCCACTTT.

The chain joins TRBV5-1 to TRBJ1-1; D is ambiguous. V was shortened by 3 bases and J by 1 base, with 10 bases between the two germline ends. Germline V CDR1 and CDR2: SGHRS, YFSETQ. This CDR3 contains 14 residues. CDR3: CASSSGTPNTEAFF. The CDR3, as DNA: TGCGCCAGCAGCTCGGGAACCCCGAACACTGAAGCTTTCTTT.

In DNA form, the CDR3 reads TGTGCCAGCAGCCTAAGCAGTGTCACCGCTAGAGCTTTCTTT. Protein: CASSLSSVTARAFF. This chain connects TRBV7-2 to TRBJ1-1; no reliable D call. Germline-derived CDR1 and CDR2 are SGHTA and FQGNSA. Trimming shortened V by 5 bases and J by 10 bases, and 20 bases separated the two germline ends. This CDR3 has 14 residues.

The chain is built from TRBV3-1 and TRBJ2-1; no firm D call. Trimming took 2 bases from V and 0 from J, leaving 8 bases between them. CDR1 is LGHDT, CDR2 YNNKEL, per germline (reference sequence). The CDR3 consists of 15 residues. Here the CDR3 DNA reads TGTGCCAGCAGCCAACGGCAGTTCTCCTACAATGAGCAGTTCTTC. Its translation is CASSQRQFSYNEQFF.

The chain has TRBV4-3 and TRBJ2-1, with D unresolved. Germline-derived CDR1 and CDR2 are LGHNA and YSLEER. This CDR3 is 14 amino acids long. V shed 0 bases and J shed 8 bases, with 11 bases lying between them. CDR3 protein: CASSQEGPLDEQFF. For the CDR3, the DNA is TGCGCCAGCAGCCAAGAAGGACCCCTGGATGAGCAGTTCTTC.

This clonotype was observed a handful of times. The genes are TRBV20-1 and TRBJ1-5; TRBD1 is a possible D gene (5 bases). CDR1 is DFQATT and CDR2 is SNEGSKA in the germline V gene (reference sequence). The CDR3 sequence is 14 residues long. V lost 1 base and J 6 bases, leaving 13 bases between the germline ends. CDR3 bases: TGCAGTGCTAGAGGGGGAGGGGTAAGTCAGCCCCAGCATTTT. As protein: CSARGGGVSQPQHF.

This clonotype was observed a handful of times. CDR3 bases: TGTGCCAGCAGCTTAGGCAGGGGGTCATCACCCCTCCACTTT. As protein: CASSLGRGSSPLHF. The chain carries TRBV7-2 and TRBJ1-6; 7 bases align to TRBD1. CDR3 length equals 14 residues. Germline CDR1 and CDR2: SGHTA and FQGNSA. Trimming at V came to 1 base and at J to 10 bases, leaving 4 bases not matched to a gene.

The chain is built from TRBV14 and TRBJ2-1; 11 nucleotides align to TRBD2. The CDR3 contains 16 residues. Trimming took 4 bases from V and 8 from J; bases not matched to a gene: 10. Germline V gene data show CDR1 as SGHDN and CDR2 as FVKESK. CDR3 sequence: CASSLRLAGTGDEQFF. As DNA, the CDR3 is TGTGCCAGCAGCCTCAGACTAGCGGGGACTGGCGATGAGCAGTTCTTC.

This clonotype has only a few counts. The V gene is TRBV4-1, the J gene TRBJ1-1; 8 nucleotides agree with TRBD1. This CDR3 is built from 18 residues. V dropped 0 bases and J dropped 1; count of bases not matched to a gene: 10. Germline CDR1 reads MGHRA; CDR2 reads YSYEKL. The CDR3, as DNA: TGCGCCAGCAGCCAAGATGGCGGCAGGGGGCGAGGGAACACTGAAGCTTTCTTT. Translation gives CASSQDGGRGRGNTEAFF.